Below, 2 T cell receptor beta chains from the same sample are listed, as sequenced in a study of OX40 agonist ivuxolimab in advanced cancers. Only in-frame clones appear in the TCRdb table, and some are missing; sequencing was by immunoSEQ multiplex PCR. This sample carries some 99,000 clones, around 83% of them seen once, and the ten largest clones take roughly 1.5%. Here the sequenced sample was CD4+ or CD8+ T cells sorted from blood, taken in a trial of the OX40 agonist ivuxolimab. Receptors originate from an adult with an advanced solid tumor such as melanoma, head and neck, liver or kidney cancer.

V usage is TRBV28 and J usage is TRBJ1-5; D perhaps matches TRBD1 (6 bases). V was shortened by 1 base and J by 7 bases, with 17 bases between the two germline ends. In germline, CDR1 is MDHEN, CDR2 SYDVKM. CDR3 length equals 16 residues. The CDR3 is CASSLYSGGARQPQHF. The CDR3 DNA follows: TGTGCCAGCAGTTTATATTCCGGGGGCGCCAGGCAGCCCCAGCATTTT.

The V call is TRBV6-1, the J call TRBJ1-3, with D perhaps matching TRBD1 (5 bases). Trimming pared 2 bases from V and 0 bases from J, leaving 11 bases between. The CDR3 spans 16 residues. The germline CDR1 and CDR2 sequences are MNHNS and SASEGT. The CDR3 region is CASSELGTLSGNTIYF. CDR3 DNA: TGTGCCAGCAGTGAATTGGGGACCCTCTCTGGAAACACCATATATTTT.